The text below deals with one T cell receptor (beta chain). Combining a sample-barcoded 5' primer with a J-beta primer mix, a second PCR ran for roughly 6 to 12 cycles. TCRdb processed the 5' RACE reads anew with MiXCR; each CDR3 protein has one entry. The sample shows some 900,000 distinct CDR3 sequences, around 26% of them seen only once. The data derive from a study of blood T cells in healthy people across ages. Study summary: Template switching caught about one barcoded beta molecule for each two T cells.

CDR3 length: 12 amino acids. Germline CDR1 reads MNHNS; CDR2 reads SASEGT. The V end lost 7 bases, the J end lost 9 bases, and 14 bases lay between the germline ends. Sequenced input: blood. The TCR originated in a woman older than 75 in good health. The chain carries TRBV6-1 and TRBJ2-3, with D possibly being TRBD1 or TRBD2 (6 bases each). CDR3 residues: CASKEGGKTQYF. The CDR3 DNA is TGTGCCAGCAAAGAGGGGGGTAAGACGCAGTATTTT.